Listed below are T cell receptor beta chains from one sample, sequenced in a study of T cell responses to AZD1222 COVID-19 vaccine. Method: immunoSEQ multiplex PCR; TCRdb's copy keeps in-frame clones and lacks some. In the table there are nearly 90,000 clones, 88% of which are singletons. The sample was peripheral blood, taken on day 0 of MenACWY control vaccination. The receptors shown here come from an adult in good health. Each CDR3 is given with its conserved first and last residue. Each record gives: clone size, J gene, V gene, D gene, CDR3 protein, CDR3 DNA. A D gene is named only where the DNA matches it firmly. The listing skips clone size in some rows; elsewhere it reads once, few, many or a size class.

NA,TRBJ2-7,TRBV6-5,NA,CASKNPNYEQYF,TGTGCCAGCAAGAACCCTAACTACGAGCAGTACTTC
NA,TRBJ2-1,TRBV5-8,TRBD2,CASSKSGGALDEQFF,TGTGCCAGCAGCAAAAGCGGGGGGGCACTGGATGAGCAGTTCTTC
NA,TRBJ1-2,TRBV19,NA,CASSPPRTNNYGYTF,TGTGCCAGTAGTCCCCCTCGGACGAATAACTATGGCTACACCTTC
NA,TRBJ1-2,TRBV3-1/TRBV3-2,TRBD1,CASSRLQGEDGYTF,TGTGCCAGCAGCCGATTACAGGGGGAGGATGGCTACACCTTC
NA,TRBJ2-2,TRBV10-3,TRBD2,CAIGLAPSANTGELFF,TGTGCCATCGGACTAGCACCCTCCGCGAACACCGGGGAGCTGTTTTTT
NA,TRBJ1-1,TRBV3-1/TRBV3-2,NA,CASSDGQTDRTEAFF,TGTGCCAGCAGCGATGGCCAGACTGATCGCACTGAAGCTTTCTTT
NA,TRBJ1-6,TRBV18,NA,CASSPLRQDNSPLHF,TGTGCCAGCTCACCACTGAGACAGGATAATTCACCCCTCCACTTT
NA,TRBJ2-2,TRBV6-5,NA,CASGLSSANTGELFF,TGTGCCAGCGGATTATCATCAGCGAACACCGGGGAGCTGTTTTTT
NA,TRBJ1-4,TRBV6-5,NA,CASMPGSTNEKLFF,TGTGCCAGCATGCCAGGGAGCACTAATGAAAAACTGTTTTTT
NA,TRBJ1-4,TRBV14,TRBD1,CASSQRTGGTRTNEKLFF,TGTGCCAGCAGCCAAAGGACAGGGGGCACCCGCACTAATGAAAAACTGTTTTTT
NA,TRBJ1-5,TRBV28,NA,CASSDRLGFRPQHF,TGTGCCAGCAGTGACCGACTAGGGTTTCGGCCCCAGCATTTT
once,TRBJ2-5,TRBV19,TRBD2,CASSTSSGGQETQYF,TGTGCCAGTAGTACATCTAGCGGGGGACAAGAGACCCAGTACTTC
NA,TRBJ1-1,TRBV9,NA,CASSVGAGFTEAFF,TGTGCCAGCAGCGTAGGAGCAGGGTTCACTGAAGCTTTCTTT
NA,TRBJ1-6,TRBV15,NA,CATSPAGIRSPLHF,TGTGCCACCAGCCCGGCAGGGATAAGGTCACCCCTCCACTTT
NA,TRBJ2-1,TRBV19,TRBD2,CASIPGGGNEQFF,TGTGCCAGTATTCCGGGGGGGGGCAATGAGCAGTTCTTC
NA,TRBJ1-5,TRBV12-3/TRBV12-4,NA,CASTYGFQPQHF,TGTGCCAGCACGTACGGGTTTCAGCCCCAGCATTTT
few,TRBJ2-4,TRBV24-1,NA,CATSDPSRGGKNIQYF,TGTGCCACCAGTGATCCCTCGCGGGGCGGCAAAAACATTCAGTACTTC
few,TRBJ1-5,TRBV19,NA,CASSILGTLSNQPQHF,TGTGCCAGTAGTATCCTAGGGACTCTTAGCAATCAGCCCCAGCATTTT
NA,TRBJ1-2,TRBV5-6,NA,CASSFSGGYTF,TGTGCCAGCAGCTTTTCAGGAGGCTACACCTTC
once,TRBJ2-5,TRBV6-5,TRBD1,CASGDRALKEETQYF,TGTGCCAGCGGAGACAGGGCCCTAAAGGAAGAGACCCAGTACTTC
NA,TRBJ2-3,TRBV27,TRBD2,CASRRDYTDTQYF,TGTGCCAGCAGGCGGGACTACACAGATACGCAGTATTTT
NA,TRBJ2-7,TRBV11-3,NA,CASSFGTQGYEQYF,TGTGCCAGCAGCTTCGGGACGCAGGGCTACGAGCAGTACTTC
once,TRBJ2-7,TRBV5-4,NA,CASSVFDGHEQYF,TGTGCCAGCAGCGTTTTCGACGGACACGAGCAGTACTTC
NA,TRBJ1-6,TRBV11-2,NA,CASSPPGDSPLHF,TGTGCCAGCAGCCCGCCCGGGGATTCACCCCTCCACTTT
NA,TRBJ2-7,TRBV27,NA,CASSLWGGQFSHEQYF,TGTGCCAGCAGTTTATGGGGGGGACAGTTCTCCCACGAGCAGTACTTC
NA,TRBJ1-5,TRBV28,TRBD1,CASSLPLGTADQPQHF,TGTGCCAGCAGTTTACCCCTCGGGACAGCAGATCAGCCCCAGCATTTT
once,TRBJ2-5,TRBV7-3,NA,CASSPGGESQETQYF,TGTGCCAGCAGCCCTGGAGGCGAGAGCCAAGAGACCCAGTACTTC
NA,TRBJ2-1,TRBV5-8,NA,CASSPPGSGPYNEQFF,TGTGCCAGCAGCCCCCCAGGGAGCGGTCCCTACAATGAGCAGTTCTTC
once,TRBJ1-3,TRBV19,TRBD1,CASSLRPRDRGTRTGNTIYF,TGTGCCAGTAGTTTACGACCCCGGGACAGGGGGACTCGTACTGGAAACACCATATATTTT
NA,TRBJ1-2,TRBV30,TRBD1,CAWSLGTDYGYTF,TGTGCCTGGAGCCTCGGGACAGACTATGGCTACACCTTC
NA,TRBJ2-3,TRBV6-5,NA,CASSRGFIRGDTQYF,TGTGCCAGCAGCCGAGGGTTTATTCGGGGGGATACGCAGTATTTT
few,TRBJ1-1,TRBV5-5,NA,CASRKYTPGNSDTEAFF,TGTGCCAGCAGGAAATATACACCGGGAAATAGCGACACTGAAGCTTTCTTT
NA,TRBJ2-7,TRBV7-3,NA,CASSLTPVQGTSYEQYF,TGTGCCAGCAGCTTAACTCCGGTCCAGGGGACCTCCTACGAGCAGTACTTC
NA,TRBJ2-5,TRBV9,TRBD1,CASSAGTGGRETQYF,TGTGCCAGCAGCGCTGGGACAGGGGGCCGGGAGACCCAGTACTTC
NA,TRBJ2-1,TRBV7-2,NA,CASSLIGGPYNEQFF,TGTGCCAGCAGCTTAATCGGGGGGCCGTACAATGAGCAGTTCTTC
once,TRBJ2-7,TRBV6-2/TRBV6-3,NA,CASSNSYEQYF,TGTGCCAGCAGTAATAGCTACGAGCAGTACTTC
NA,TRBJ1-4,TRBV3-1/TRBV3-2,NA,CASRMDRATNEKLFF,TGTGCCAGCAGGATGGACCGGGCCACTAATGAAAAACTGTTTTTT
NA,TRBJ1-2,TRBV7-9,NA,CASSLSGGTINYGYTF,TGTGCCAGCAGCTTATCCGGGGGTACCATCAACTATGGCTACACCTTC
NA,TRBJ2-3,TRBV29-1,NA,CSVSTWAVTDTQYF,TGCAGCGTGTCCACTTGGGCTGTCACAGATACGCAGTATTTT
NA,TRBJ2-5,TRBV7-3,TRBD2,CASSRGGEETQYF,TGTGCCAGCAGCCGCGGGGGGGAAGAGACCCAGTACTTC
NA,TRBJ2-1,TRBV4-3,NA,CASSQGVLQVYNEQFF,TGCGCCAGCAGCCAAGGGGTCCTTCAAGTTTACAATGAGCAGTTCTTC
NA,TRBJ1-5,TRBV2,NA,CASSEMGGPRAQHF,TGTGCCAGCAGTGAAATGGGGGGTCCCAGGGCCCAGCATTTT
NA,TRBJ1-3,TRBV28,NA,CASSLPPGFSGNTIYF,TGTGCCAGCAGTCTTCCCCCAGGGTTCTCTGGAAACACCATATATTTT
once,TRBJ2-2,TRBV14,NA,CASRATGTENTGELFF,TGTGCCAGCAGAGCCACGGGGACGGAGAACACCGGGGAGCTGTTTTTT
NA,TRBJ1-5,TRBV6-1,NA,CASSAPTVFKGNQPQHF,TGTGCCAGCAGTGCTCCGACTGTCTTCAAAGGCAATCAGCCCCAGCATTTT
once,TRBJ1-1,TRBV18,NA,CASSPPPPPDPRGTEAFF,TGTGCCAGCTCACCACCCCCTCCACCTGACCCCAGGGGCACTGAAGCTTTCTTT